A selection of T cell receptor beta chains follows, all from one sample in a study of blood T cells in healthy people across ages. TCRdb re-called the 5' RACE reads with MiXCR, one entry per CDR3 protein. The repertoire holds more than 900,000 distinct CDR3 sequences, with about 28% as singletons. These data were also filed under a second study, of T cells of mothers and their children.

The specimen sequenced was blood. The receptor source for this set is a woman between 35 and 50 years old in good health. CDR3s leave out the opening cysteine and the closing phenylalanine or tryptophan. Clone size, where shown, is once, few, many, or a class for clones that have expanded.

v_gene	len	j_gene	abundance	CDR3aa
TRBV5-5	14	TRBJ2-3	-	ASSSVAGASTDTQY
TRBV28	14	TRBJ2-5	-	ASSFPTGTGDNEQY
TRBV7-2	15	TRBJ2-3	-	ASSPGAKQGLTDTQY
TRBV28	10	TRBJ2-4	many	ATWTGGNIQY
TRBV11-2	14	TRBJ2-3	-	ASSPIAGAGLATQY
TRBV5-1	13	TRBJ1-1	once	ASSKGVDMNTEAF
TRBV18	14	TRBJ2-1	few	ASSGEQSSSYNEQF
TRBV20-1	13	TRBJ1-5	many	SASEGHRNNQPQH
TRBV5-1	14	TRBJ2-5	-	ASSLVGASSYNEQY
TRBV15	13	TRBJ2-5	-	ATSLGAGSPETQY
TRBV20-1	13	TRBJ2-5	many	SAPPRLAGIGTQY